The 7 T cell receptor beta chains in this list originate from one sample, sequenced in a study of vaccination and CD4 T cells after COVID-19. Treatment specified: roughly 11-day PBMC culture with coronavirus spike peptide pools or control peptides (ViraFEST assay). The assay that was used to sequence DNA from cultured CD4+ T cells was the Oncomine TCR Beta short-read assay. TCRdb used MiXCR to reprocess the PCR reads, holding one entry per CDR3 protein. The repertoire holds over 10,000 distinct CDR3 sequences, with 45% to 55% as singletons. Their cognate antigens are unknown. The specimen was CD4+ T cells from blood, cultured in vitro. The receptor set was obtained from a human donor who had recovered from COVID-19.

This chain joins TRBV19 and TRBJ1-5; D is uncertain. The germline V and J ends were trimmed by 6 bases and 1 base, with 22 bases remaining between them. The CDR3 runs to 18 residues. Germline CDR1 reads LNHDA; CDR2 reads SQIVND (reference sequence). CDR3 sequence: CASSLGTGRVSSNQPQHF. The CDR3 bases are TGTGCCAGTAGCCTCGGTACGGGTCGGGTATCAAGCAATCAGCCCCAGCATTTT. The complete variable domain, with remaining parts taken from reference TRBV19 and TRBJ1-5, reads DGGITQSPKYLFRKEGQNVTLSCEQNLNHDAMYWYRQDPGQGLRLIYYSQIVNDFQKGDIAEGYSVSREKKESFPLTVTSAQKNPTAFYLCASSLGTGRVSSNQPQHFGDGTRLSIL.

The genes are TRBV27 and TRBJ1-2; D may be TRBD1 (6 bases). V dropped 5 bases and J dropped 3 bases, with 13 bases sitting between them. The CDR3 is made up of 14 amino acids. Germline CDR1 reads MNHEY; CDR2 reads SMNVEV (reference sequence). CDR3 DNA sequence: TGTGCCAGCAGTGGGGGGGGCGGATACTATGGCTACACCTTC. As protein: CASSGGGGYYGYTF.

The chain employs TRBV20-1 and TRBJ2-1; unclear D gene. V lost 6 bases and J lost 8, with 8 bases in between. The V gene's germline CDR1 is DFQATT and CDR2 SNEGSKA (reference sequence). CDR3 length equals 10 residues. The chain's CDR3 is CSATLDEQFF. CDR3 in DNA: TGCAGTGCAACGCTCGATGAGCAGTTCTTC.

This clonotype has only a few counts. The CDR3 region has the DNA TGTGCCAGCAGTGAAAGTAGAGGACGACGATCACCCCTCCACTTT. It translates to CASSESRGRRSPLHF. V gene TRBV6-1 combines with J gene TRBJ1-6; no definite D call. Trimming removed 2 bases at V and 10 bases at J, with 15 bases between. CDR1 and CDR2 (germline): MNHNS, SASEGT. CDR3 length equals 15 residues.

Here the CDR3 reads CASSRDFQETQYF. For the CDR3, the DNA is TGCGCCAGCAGTCGGGACTTCCAAGAGACCCAGTACTTC. This sequence joins TRBV10-1 and TRBJ2-5; D may be TRBD2 (6 bases). Germline V CDR1 and CDR2: WNHNN, SYGVQD (reference sequence). V was pared by 5 bases and J by 1 base, with 8 bases between. The CDR3 extends over 13 amino acids.

This clonotype ranks as medium-sized. This CDR3 is CASSINRGTEQYF. The CDR3 DNA reads as TGTGCCAGTAGTATTAACAGGGGCACCGAGCAGTACTTC. The V gene is TRBV19, the J gene TRBJ2-7, with 7 bases matching TRBD1. The V and J ends lost 3 bases and 6 bases, in that order; junction bases with no gene match: 5. Per the germline V gene, CDR1 is LNHDA and CDR2 is SQIVND (reference sequence). The CDR3 loop spans 13 amino acids.

The chain joins TRBV20-1 to TRBJ2-7; D is unclear. Trimming stripped 6 bases from V and 5 bases from J, with 14 bases between. Looked up from germline, CDR1 is DFQATT and CDR2 is SNEGSKA (reference sequence). This CDR3 spans 12 amino acids. The CDR3: CSASRDQHEQYF. The DNA of the CDR3 is TGCAGTGCCTCAAGGGATCAACACGAGCAGTACTTC.